This passage covers 10 T cell receptor beta chains from one sample sequenced in a study of blood T cells in healthy people across ages. Using a J-beta primer mix together with a sample-barcoded 5' primer, a second PCR was run for about 6 to 11 cycles. TCRdb called the 5' RACE reads again in MiXCR, with one record for every CDR3 protein. Among about 1,400,000 distinct CDR3 sequences, roughly 64% were seen once, and the ten largest hold roughly 7%. Source material: blood. The receptors come from a man younger than 35 in good health.

This sequence joins TRBV10-3 and TRBJ1-5; D is ambiguous. Trimming removed 8 bases from V and 9 bases from J, with 8 bases in between. This CDR3 is 10 amino acids long. In germline, CDR1 is ENHRY, CDR2 SYGVKD. Written as DNA, the CDR3 is TGTGCCATCGGGTTCGGGCCCCAGCATTTT. The encoded protein is CAIGFGPQHF.

V and J are TRBV3-1 and TRBJ2-4; D not certain. The CDR3 extends over 15 amino acids. From germline, CDR1 is LGHDT and CDR2 YNNKEL (reference sequence). V lost 0 bases and J 10 bases, leaving 16 bases between the germline ends. As DNA, the CDR3 is TGTGCCAGCAGCCAAGATGGGTTACCCGGTGGGATTCAGTACTTC. It is translated as CASSQDGLPGGIQYF.

The J gene is TRBJ1-1, the V gene TRBV30; no firm D call. Between the trimmed V and J ends, which lost 2 bases and 6 bases, there was a span of 13 bases. Per the germline V gene, CDR1 is GTSNPN and CDR2 is SVGIG (reference sequence). The CDR3 totals 13 residues. The CDR3 region has the DNA TGTGCCTGGAGTTCTTGGGGTTATGCTGAAGCTTTCTTT. As protein: CAWSSWGYAEAFF. The whole variable domain, remainder taken from reference TRBV30 and TRBJ1-1, is SQTIHQWPATLVQPVGSPLSLECTVEGTSNPNLYWYRQAAGRGLQLLFYSVGIGQISSEVPQNLSASRPQDRQFILSSKKLLLSDSGFYLCAWSSWGYAEAFFGQGTRLTVV.

This rearrangement joins TRBV9 to TRBJ2-4; 7 bases fit TRBD1. The end of the DNA is better explained by TRBJ2-7, so the J call may be wrong. The CDR3 length is 14 residues. Germline V gene sequence: CDR1 SGDLS, CDR2 YYNGEE. CDR3 region: CASSARGTAYEQYF. In DNA, the CDR3 is TGTGCCAGCAGCGCGAGAGGGACAGCCTACGAGCAGTACTTC.

V usage is TRBV6-2 or TRBV6-3 and J usage is TRBJ1-1; maybe TRBD1 (5 bases). Trimming shortened V by 1 base and J by 5 bases, and 8 bases separated the two germline ends. The length of the CDR3 is 13 residues. Germline assignment: CDR1 MNHEY and CDR2 SVGEGT. This CDR3 is CASSYWGVTEAFF. The CDR3 nucleotides read TGTGCCAGCAGTTACTGGGGGGTTACTGAAGCTTTCTTT.

The rearrangement links TRBV29-1 to TRBJ2-7, with 7 bases lining up with TRBD1. The CDR3 length is 12 residues. Germline-derived CDR1 and CDR2 are SQVTM and ANQGSEA. The V segment lost 7 bases and the J segment 7 bases; nucleotides outside the gene matches: 10. The CDR3 DNA reads as TGCAGCGCCGGAGGAGACAGGGAAGAGCAGTACTTC. Amino acid sequence: CSAGGDREEQYF.

J is TRBJ1-2 and V is TRBV18; D perhaps matches TRBD1 (6 bases). Germline CDR1 and CDR2: KGHSH and LQKENI. Trimming took off 6 bases at V and 3 bases at J, with 14 bases between the two ends. This CDR3 region has 14 residues. CDR3 in DNA: TGTGCCAGCTCCCCATCAGGGGACTACTATGGCTACACCTTC. This encodes CASSPSGDYYGYTF.

This clonotype has only a few counts. The chain joins TRBV29-1 to TRBJ2-3; the D is unclear. This CDR3 region has 13 residues. The ends were cut back, 4 bases at V and 2 bases at J, with 10 bases in the middle. Germline-derived CDR1 and CDR2 are SQVTM and ANQGSEA. CDR3 sequence (DNA): TGCAGCGTTGCCCCGGTTCTCACAGATACGCAGTATTTT. It yields the protein CSVAPVLTDTQYF.

This chain uses TRBV15 with TRBJ1-1; no definite D call. Trimming pared 2 bases from V and 2 bases from J, leaving 6 bases between. This CDR3 has 13 amino acids. The V gene's germline CDR1 is LNHNV and CDR2 YYDKDF (reference sequence). CDR3 sequence reads: CATSRPSNTEAFF. CDR3 DNA: TGTGCCACCAGCAGACCCAGTAACACTGAAGCTTTCTTT. Supplemented by reference TRBV15 and TRBJ1-1, the full variable domain reads DAMVIQNPRYQVTQFGKPVTLSCSQTLNHNVMYWYQQKSSQAPKLLFHYYDKDFNNEADTPDNFQSRRPNTSFCFLDIRSPGLGDTAMYLCATSRPSNTEAFFGQGTRLTVV.

A few counts support this clonotype. The V gene is TRBV11-1, the J gene TRBJ2-1, with TRBD1 identical over 8 bases. The CDR3 runs 13 residues. Losses at the gene ends were 4 bases for V and 5 bases for J; bases not matched to a gene: 1. Germline V gene lookup returns CDR1 SGHAT and CDR2 FQDESV (reference sequence). The CDR3 is CASSSRGHNEQFF. CDR3 nucleotide sequence: TGTGCCAGCAGCTCCAGGGGGCACAATGAGCAGTTCTTC. Drawing the rest from reference TRBV11-1 and TRBJ2-1, the complete variable domain is EAEVAQSPRYKITEKSQAVAFWCDPISGHATLYWYRQILGQGPELLVQFQDESVVDDSQLPKDRFSAERLKGVDSTLKIQPAELGDSAMYLCASSSRGHNEQFFGPGTRLTVL.